These T cell receptor beta chains were read from a single sample in a study of shared clonotypes between healthy human individuals. Generated by immunoSEQ multiplex PCR, the TCRdb table keeps only in-frame clones and is missing some. The repertoire includes approximately 740,000 clones, around 74% of them detected once, and over 1.5% sits in the top ten. The sample taken for sequencing was memory CD4+ T cells sorted from blood. The receptors were sampled from a woman younger than 45 in good health. Each CDR3 is given with its conserved first and last residue. Each record gives: J gene, clone size, D gene, CDR3 length, V gene, CDR3 protein, CDR3 DNA. The D gene is left open where the match is weak. Clone sizes are given selectively: once, few, many, or a class where the clone is expanded.

TRBJ2-1,.,TRBD1,15,TRBV27,CASSSSGTVYNEQFF,TGTGCCAGCAGTTCGTCCGGGACAGTGTACAATGAGCAGTTCTTC
TRBJ1-1,.,TRBD1,15,TRBV5-1,CASSLGDRDEKKAFF,TGCGCCAGCAGCTTGGGTGACAGGGATGAGAAGAAAGCTTTCTTT
TRBJ1-1,.,.,13,TRBV7-9,CASSLNREIEAFF,TGTGCCAGCAGCTTAAACAGGGAAATTGAAGCTTTCTTT
TRBJ2-1,many,.,13,TRBV7-3,CASSSSANNEQFF,TGTGCCAGCAGTTCGTCTGCTAACAATGAGCAGTTCTTC
TRBJ1-2,few,.,14,TRBV11-2,CASSLGPQKAGYTF,TGTGCCAGCAGCTTAGGTCCCCAAAAAGCCGGCTACACCTTC
TRBJ1-5,.,.,15,TRBV19,CASTEGSRGSGPQHF,TGTGCCAGTACCGAGGGGTCCAGGGGCAGCGGGCCCCAGCATTTT
TRBJ2-7,once,.,13,TRBV11-2,CASRRRSSYEQYF,TGTGCCAGCCGTCGAAGGAGCTCCTACGAGCAGTACTTC
TRBJ2-4,.,.,14,TRBV7-8,CASSRAGTKNIQYF,TGTGCCAGCAGCCGGGCGGGTACCAAAAACATTCAGTACTTC
TRBJ2-2,few,.,15,TRBV11-2,CASSLRALGPGELFF,TGTGCCAGCAGCTTGAGAGCCCTGGGACCCGGGGAGCTGTTTTTT
TRBJ1-1,.,.,12,TRBV5-4,CASSLYTREAFF,TGTGCCAGCAGCTTGTATACGAGGGAAGCTTTCTTT
TRBJ1-2,.,.,16,TRBV30,CAWNPNSFKGEVGYTF,TGTGCCTGGAATCCTAACTCCTTTAAAGGGGAGGTTGGCTACACCTTC
TRBJ1-3,few,TRBD1,14,TRBV5-1,CASSAGTAGNTIYF,TGCGCCAGCAGCGCTGGGACAGCTGGAAACACCATATATTTT
TRBJ2-7,.,.,15,TRBV4-1,CASSPSGLSSYEQYF,TGCGCCAGCAGCCCCAGCGGACTCTCCTCCTACGAGCAGTACTTC
TRBJ1-2,.,.,11,TRBV29-1,CSVQGAYGYTF,TGCAGCGTCCAAGGGGCCTATGGCTACACCTTC
TRBJ1-5,.,TRBD1,15,TRBV6-6,CASTARGSRNQPQHF,TGTGCCAGCACCGCCAGGGGGAGTCGCAATCAGCCCCAGCATTTT
TRBJ2-1,.,TRBD2,14,TRBV10-3,CAISEGLAGGEQFF,TGTGCCATCAGTGAGGGACTAGCGGGAGGCGAGCAGTTCTTC
TRBJ1-1,.,TRBD1,15,TRBV28,CASKEEGAQNTEAFF,TGTGCCAGCAAGGAGGAGGGGGCGCAAAACACTGAAGCTTTCTTT
TRBJ2-7,.,.,15,TRBV7-2,CASSWTGGGSYEQYF,TGTGCCAGCAGCTGGACCGGGGGCGGCTCCTACGAGCAGTACTTC
TRBJ2-2,.,.,13,TRBV2,CASSRVITGELFF,TGTGCCAGCAGTCGGGTAATAACCGGGGAGCTGTTTTTT
TRBJ2-1,.,TRBD2,16,TRBV7-9,CASSLTAGLAGNEQFF,TGTGCCAGCAGCTTAACGGCCGGACTAGCGGGTAATGAGCAGTTCTTC
TRBJ1-5,.,.,15,TRBV19,CASSPPGHSNQPQHF,TGTGCCAGTAGTCCCCCAGGGCATAGCAATCAGCCCCAGCATTTT
TRBJ2-5,.,TRBD2,14,TRBV7-8,CASSFWGGKETQYF,TGTGCCAGCAGCTTTTGGGGGGGGAAAGAGACCCAGTACTTC
TRBJ2-1,.,TRBD2,14,TRBV18,CASSPQREAGEQFF,TGTGCCAGCTCACCTCAGCGGGAGGCCGGTGAGCAGTTCTTC
TRBJ1-6,.,.,14,TRBV5-1,CASSLNRQSSPLHF,TGCGCCAGCAGCTTGAATAGACAATCCTCGCCCCTCCACTTT
TRBJ2-7,few,.,18,TRBV7-8,CASSHGVLLGSTHYEQYF,TGTGCCAGCAGCCACGGGGTGCTACTCGGTTCCACCCATTACGAGCAGTACTTC
TRBJ1-1,.,TRBD1,15,TRBV5-1,CASSLSLTGFTEAFF,TGCGCCAGCAGCTTGAGTTTGACAGGGTTCACTGAAGCTTTCTTT
TRBJ1-1,.,.,12,TRBV6-5,CASSFISGAAFF,TGTGCCAGCAGTTTCATTTCAGGGGCTGCTTTCTTT
TRBJ1-3,.,.,15,TRBV5-1,CASSSGAGTGNTIYF,TGCGCCAGCAGCTCGGGAGCAGGGACAGGAAACACCATATATTTT
TRBJ2-7,once,.,14,TRBV30,CAWSVTGDSSRRYF,TGTGCCTGGAGTGTAACGGGAGATTCATCCCGGAGGTACTTC
TRBJ2-4,.,TRBD1,15,TRBV10-2,CASSGRGLAKNIQYF,TGCGCCAGCAGCGGCAGGGGGCTGGCCAAAAACATTCAGTACTTC
TRBJ2-5,.,.,13,TRBV7-2,CASSTGLQETQYF,TGTGCCAGCAGCACGGGACTGCAAGAGACCCAGTACTTC
TRBJ2-3,.,TRBD1,14,TRBV7-9,CASRSTGESDTQYF,TGTGCCAGCAGATCCACAGGGGAGTCAGATACGCAGTATTTT
TRBJ1-5,once,.,13,TRBV19,CASSPQGSQPQHF,TGTGCCAGTAGTCCGCAGGGTTCTCAGCCCCAGCATTTT
TRBJ1-1,.,.,13,TRBV9,CARFRVGDTEAFF,TGTGCCAGGTTCAGGGTAGGGGACACTGAAGCTTTCTTT
TRBJ1-3,.,.,15,TRBV6-5,CASRQDYYSGNTIYF,TGTGCCAGCAGACAGGACTACTACTCTGGAAACACCATATATTTT
TRBJ2-7,.,TRBD2,16,TRBV19,CASSSHGTSGGYEQYF,TGTGCCAGTAGTTCACATGGGACTAGCGGGGGATACGAGCAGTACTTC
TRBJ2-7,.,.,15,TRBV27,CASRGSGAASYEQYF,TGTGCCAGCAGGGGGTCCGGGGCGGCCTCCTACGAGCAGTACTTC
TRBJ2-3,.,.,15,TRBV18,CASSPDYLSTDTQYF,TGTGCCAGCTCACCGGACTACTTAAGCACAGATACGCAGTATTTT
TRBJ2-2,.,TRBD2,15,TRBV6-1,CASRLEGGRTGELFF,TGTGCCAGCAGGTTGGAGGGAGGGAGGACCGGGGAGCTGTTTTTT
TRBJ2-7,.,.,16,TRBV9,CASSVEAASTAYEQYF,TGTGCCAGCAGCGTAGAAGCGGCCTCAACAGCCTACGAGCAGTACTTC
TRBJ1-2,few,TRBD1,14,TRBV10-3,CAIKSTGGRDGYTF,TGTGCCATCAAAAGCACAGGGGGAAGGGATGGCTACACCTTC